This is a list of T cell receptor beta chains from one sample in a study of T cell repertoires in cytomegalovirus infection. TCRdb passed the reads through MiXCR, listing each CDR3 protein once. Counted here are around 570,000 distinct CDR3 sequences, about 39% occurring once; the ten biggest clones make up roughly 50%. Antigens of these TCRs are unknown. The material sequenced was cultured PBMCs, taken from culture after CMV antigen stimulation. The receptors stem from a human donor in good health (CMV status not recorded). Some clones in this sample may be carry-over from other donors' samples. Each CDR3 is given with its conserved first and last residue. A D gene is named only where the DNA matches it firmly. Expanded clones are given a class, and other clones once, few, many or no size at all.

cdr3_nt,cdr3_aa,v_call,j_call,clone_size,d_call
TGTGCCAGCAGCTTAAGGCCAGCTGAGAAGGGGGAGACCCAGTACTTC,CASSLRPAEKGETQYF,TRBV7-6,TRBJ2-5,.,.
TGTGCCAGCAGTCAACTGACTCTTTCTGGAAACACCATATATTTT,CASSQLTLSGNTIYF,TRBV12-3/TRBV12-4,TRBJ1-3,few,.
TGTGCCAGCGCATTGATGGCAGGGGCCGAGCAGTACTTC,CASALMAGAEQYF,TRBV12-3/TRBV12-4,TRBJ2-7,.,.
TGCGCCAGCAGCTTGGCCGGGACGAGGAGAGAGACCCAGTACTTC,CASSLAGTRRETQYF,TRBV5-1,TRBJ2-5,.,.
TGTGCCAGCAGCCCCGGTAGCGGGAGGGCAGGACAAGAGACCCAGTACTTC,CASSPGSGRAGQETQYF,TRBV7-2,TRBJ2-5,few,TRBD2
TGTGCCAGCGCCCAAACTAGACTGGAGACCCAGTACTTC,CASAQTRLETQYF,TRBV7-2,TRBJ2-5,.,.
TGTGCCAGCAGTTCCGAGGGGAGGCCCCAGCATTTT,CASSSEGRPQHF,TRBV6-2/TRBV6-3,TRBJ1-5,.,.
TGTGCCAGCAGCTTAGACTGGAGCACAGATACGCAGTATTTT,CASSLDWSTDTQYF,TRBV7-8,TRBJ2-3,.,.
TGCAGTGTTGAGGGGGCTTCAACTAATGAAAAACTGTTTTTT,CSVEGASTNEKLFF,TRBV29-1,TRBJ1-4,few,TRBD1
TGTGCCAGCAGCTTAGTTTTCGACGGGGAGCTGTTTTTT,CASSLVFDGELFF,TRBV7-2,TRBJ2-2,.,.
TGTGCCAGCAGCTTAGCCGGTAGCGGGGCGGGTGAGCAGTTCTTC,CASSLAGSGAGEQFF,TRBV11-2,TRBJ2-1,few,TRBD2
TGTGCCAGCAGCTTGACCCCACTAGCGGGAGTTTTGAATGAGCAGTTCTTC,CASSLTPLAGVLNEQFF,TRBV7-6,TRBJ2-1,many,TRBD2
TGTGCCAGCAGCCTGGGACTAGCGGGGTTGGATGAGCAGTTCTTC,CASSLGLAGLDEQFF,TRBV11-2,TRBJ2-1,.,TRBD2
TGTGCCAGCAGTCGAAAACTCAGGGATCGCACTAGTTTAGAAGAGACCCAGTACTTC,CASSRKLRDRTSLEETQYF,TRBV2,TRBJ2-5,.,.
TGTGCCAGCAGCGCCCCGGGACGGCCCTATGGCTACACCTTC,CASSAPGRPYGYTF,TRBV7-2,TRBJ1-2,many,.
TGTGCCAGCAGCTTAATGGCGGGAGATCAAGAGACCCAGTACTTC,CASSLMAGDQETQYF,TRBV7-2,TRBJ2-5,.,TRBD2
TGTGCCAGCAGTTTCTCCAGGGGCCAGCGCAAGACCGGGGAGCTGTTTTTT,CASSFSRGQRKTGELFF,TRBV27,TRBJ2-2,few,.
TGTGCCAGCAGCCCGTTCGGGGGGTCGAGTCAGCCCCAGCATTTT,CASSPFGGSSQPQHF,TRBV7-6,TRBJ1-5,few,.
TGTGCCAGCAGTTTATCGTCGGGGGAGGACTACAATGAGCAGTTCTTC,CASSLSSGEDYNEQFF,TRBV27,TRBJ2-1,.,.
TGTGCCAGCAGCGCCAGACAGGGTATCTATGAAAAACTGTTTTTT,CASSARQGIYEKLFF,TRBV7-8,TRBJ1-4,few,TRBD1
TGTGCCACCACTGGGTCTTGGGGCGGTGGCATTCAGTACTTC,CATTGSWGGGIQYF,TRBV11-2,TRBJ2-4,.,.
TGTGCCAGCAGCTTGGCCGGGGGCTCCCAGCAGCCCCAGCATTTT,CASSLAGGSQQPQHF,TRBV5-5,TRBJ1-5,.,.
TGTGCCAGCAGTTTCCAGGTGGGGGCCGGGGAGCTGTTTTTT,CASSFQVGAGELFF,TRBV12-3/TRBV12-4,TRBJ2-2,.,.
TGTGCCAGCAGCTTAGCTGGGGGACTCACCTACAATGAGCAGTTCTTC,CASSLAGGLTYNEQFF,TRBV7-2,TRBJ2-1,many,.
TGTGCCAGCAGCCCTCTAGGAACTGAAGCTTTCTTT,CASSPLGTEAFF,TRBV19,TRBJ1-1,few,.
TGTGCCAGCAGCTTAGGTTCAACAGGGAGGGACGAGCAGTACTTC,CASSLGSTGRDEQYF,TRBV7-9,TRBJ2-7,once,.
TGTGCCAGCAGAGAAGACAGTTACAATGAGCAGTTCTTC,CASREDSYNEQFF,TRBV2,TRBJ2-1,.,.
TGTGCCAGCAGCCGAAAACTAGCGGGAGAGGACTACAATGAGCAGTTCTTC,CASSRKLAGEDYNEQFF,TRBV7-2,TRBJ2-1,.,TRBD2
TGTGCCAGCAGCTTCTCCGGCCACTACGAGCAGTACTTC,CASSFSGHYEQYF,TRBV11-1,TRBJ2-7,.,.
TGTGCCAGCAGTGAACCAGGAGACCTCACCGGGGAGCTGTTTTTT,CASSEPGDLTGELFF,TRBV25-1,TRBJ2-2,.,.
TGTGCCAGCAGCCTCGATCCGGGACCCGTCAACTCTGGAAACACCATATATTTT,CASSLDPGPVNSGNTIYF,TRBV7-6,TRBJ1-3,.,.
TGTGCCAGCAGCTTAGGGGGTCAGACCCAGTACTTC,CASSLGGQTQYF,TRBV7-8,TRBJ2-5,few,.
TGCAGTGCTAGTTTGGGGGGAAACTATGGCTACACCTTC,CSASLGGNYGYTF,TRBV20-1,TRBJ1-2,.,.
TGTGCCAGCAGCTTTGACAGCCGACCATACAATGAGCAGTTCTTC,CASSFDSRPYNEQFF,TRBV5-6,TRBJ2-1,.,.
TGTGCCAGTAGAGATCTCGGCAGGGGGCCTTTTGGCTACACCTTC,CASRDLGRGPFGYTF,TRBV19,TRBJ1-2,.,TRBD1
TGCAGTGCAGCACCCCATACAGATACGCAGTATTTT,CSAAPHTDTQYF,TRBV20-1,TRBJ2-3,.,.
TGTGCCAGCAGCCCCGGACGGCATAGCAATCAGCCCCAGCATTTT,CASSPGRHSNQPQHF,TRBV6-2/TRBV6-3,TRBJ1-5,.,.
TGTGCCAGCACCATAACAGGGGGCCGGTTCTTTTTTTACTATGGCTACACCTTC,CASTITGGRFFFYYGYTF,TRBV7-2,TRBJ1-2,few,TRBD1
TGTGCCAGTACAGCCGGCACCAACACCGGGGAGCTGTTTTTT,CASTAGTNTGELFF,TRBV19,TRBJ2-2,.,.
TGTGCCAGCATCCCTGGGCCGACCCCCGTTGGCTACACCTTC,CASIPGPTPVGYTF,TRBV6-6,TRBJ1-2,few,.
TGTGCCAGCAGCTTAGTCCCTAGCGGGGGGACTCAAGATACGCAGTATTTT,CASSLVPSGGTQDTQYF,TRBV7-2,TRBJ2-3,many,TRBD2
TGTGCCAGTAGGGAGTGGGGGGAAACTGAAGCTTTCTTT,CASREWGETEAFF,TRBV19,TRBJ1-1,.,.
TGCGCCAGCAGCCCCAACCCCGATGAGACCCAGTACTTC,CASSPNPDETQYF,TRBV4-1,TRBJ2-5,.,.
TGCAGTGCGCGGGGGGGTAAAACTTTGAACACTGAAGCTTTCTTT,CSARGGKTLNTEAFF,TRBV20-1,TRBJ1-1,.,.
TGTGCCAGCAGTTCTATGGAGACCCAGTACTTC,CASSSMETQYF,TRBV12-3/TRBV12-4,TRBJ2-5,many,.
TGTGCCAGCTACGGGTTTGAAAATGAGCAGTTCTTC,CASYGFENEQFF,TRBV12-3/TRBV12-4,TRBJ2-1,few,.
TGTGCCAGCAGCTTACAGGGGTCCCTCCACTTT,CASSLQGSLHF,TRBV7-9,TRBJ1-6,few,.
TGTGCCAGCAGCTTAAGGGCTGGAAACACCATATATTTT,CASSLRAGNTIYF,TRBV7-2,TRBJ1-3,.,.
TGTGCCAGCAGCTTGTTCGAGACAGCCCGGAATTCACCCCTCCACTTT,CASSLFETARNSPLHF,TRBV5-6,TRBJ1-6,once,.
TGTGCCAGCAGCTGGCCGGGACTAGCGGGAGGCTACGAGCAGTACTTC,CASSWPGLAGGYEQYF,TRBV7-6,TRBJ2-7,.,TRBD2
TGTGCCAGCAGTTTAGGAGGGGCCCGGTGGGAGACCCAGTACTTC,CASSLGGARWETQYF,TRBV28,TRBJ2-5,few,.
TGTGCCAGCAGCTTAGGCACAGGGCAAGGGGACCCTGAGCAGTTCTTC,CASSLGTGQGDPEQFF,TRBV7-9,TRBJ2-1,few,.
TGTGCCAGCAGCTTGATAGATCCCAATGAAAAACTGTTTTTT,CASSLIDPNEKLFF,TRBV5-5,TRBJ1-4,.,.